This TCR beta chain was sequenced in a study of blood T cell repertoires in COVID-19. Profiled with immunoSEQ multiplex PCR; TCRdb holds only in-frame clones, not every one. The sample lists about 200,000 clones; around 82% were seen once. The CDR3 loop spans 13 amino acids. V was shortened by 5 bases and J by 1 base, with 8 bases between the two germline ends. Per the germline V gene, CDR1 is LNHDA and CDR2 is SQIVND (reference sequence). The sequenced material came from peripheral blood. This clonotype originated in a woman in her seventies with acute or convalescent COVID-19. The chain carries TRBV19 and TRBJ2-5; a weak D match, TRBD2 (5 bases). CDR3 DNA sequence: TGTGCCAGTAGTCTGAGCGGCCAAGAGACCCAGTACTTC. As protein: CASSLSGQETQYF.